The clone carrying this TCR beta chain appeared a single time. The antigen is undetermined. This entry comes from a study of shared clonotypes between healthy human individuals. Study-wide points: Only blood was sampled; tissue repertoires likely differ.

V gave up 8 bases and J gave up 10 bases, with 18 bases separating them. Germline values: CDR1 SNHLY, CDR2 FYNNEI. The CDR3 contains 14 residues. Clones were sequenced by immunoSEQ multiplex PCR, and TCRdb holds only the in-frame ones, with some missing. The sample includes more than 2,000,000 clones, just over 90% of them seen just once. Investigators divided CD4+ cells into CD45RA+ naive and CD45RA-negative memory subsets. This receptor was identified in a man aged 18 to 30 in good health. Material: naive CD4+ T cells sorted from blood. Subset here: CD45RA+ positively selected. The chain has TRBV2 and TRBJ1-6; no firm D call. This CDR3 reads CASHSLPSGSPLHF. The CDR3 DNA reads TGTGCCAGCCACTCCTTGCCCTCTGGATCACCCCTCCACTTT.